Below are 25 T cell receptor beta chains sequenced from a single sample in a study of cytomegalovirus exposure and HLA in healthy donors. This PCR relied on a set of 60 Vbeta primers and 13 Jbeta primers. TCRdb's copy holds only in-frame clones and misses some; the assay was immunoSEQ multiplex PCR. Of about 170,000 clones listed, over 60% are singletons. The specimen was PBMCs. The origin of the receptors is a woman in her 50s in good health and CMV-seronegative.

The chain is built from TRBV7-9 and TRBJ2-2; TRBD2 matches 9 bases. Trimming at V came to 5 bases and at J to 3 bases, leaving 4 bases not matched to a gene. The CDR3 is made up of 15 amino acids. Germline-derived CDR1 and CDR2 are SEHNR and FQNEAQ (reference sequence). This CDR3 is CASSAGLAYTGELFF. The CDR3 DNA reads as TGTGCCAGCAGCGCTGGACTAGCGTACACCGGGGAGCTGTTTTTT.

The gene calls are TRBV7-9 and TRBJ2-7; TRBD2 agrees at 8 bases. The CDR3 is 16 residues long. The V segment lost 4 bases and the J segment 4 bases; nucleotides outside the gene matches: 12. Germline assignment: CDR1 SEHNR and CDR2 FQNEAQ (reference sequence). The CDR3 sequence: CASSSNVRGGGYEQYF. For the CDR3, the DNA is TGTGCCAGCAGCTCGAACGTCCGCGGCGGGGGGTACGAGCAGTACTTC.

This sequence joins TRBV19 and TRBJ1-5; D not certain. V gave up 5 bases and J gave up 3 bases, with 17 bases separating them. CDR3 length equals 16 residues. Germline values: CDR1 LNHDA, CDR2 SQIVND (reference sequence). The CDR3 region has the DNA TGTGCCAGTAGTCCCATCAGGCCCACTTCCAATCAGCCCCAGCATTTT. Translating gives CASSPIRPTSNQPQHF. Looking up the rest from reference TRBV19 and TRBJ1-5 gives the full variable domain: DGGITQSPKYLFRKEGQNVTLSCEQNLNHDAMYWYRQDPGQGLRLIYYSQIVNDFQKGDIAEGYSVSREKKESFPLTVTSAQKNPTAFYLCASSPIRPTSNQPQHFGDGTRLSIL.

This rearrangement joins TRBV28 to TRBJ2-7; 8 positions agree with TRBD1. With V trimmed by 6 bases and J by 6 bases, 10 bases remained unmatched. The CDR3 runs to 14 residues. Germline V gene lookup returns CDR1 MDHEN and CDR2 SYDVKM. The CDR3 spells CASSLDRVVVEQYF. The CDR3 DNA follows: TGTGCCAGCAGCTTGGACAGGGTCGTTGTCGAGCAGTACTTC.

The chain carries TRBV27 and TRBJ1-1, with D hard to call. The length of the CDR3 is 15 residues. Germline V lookup: CDR1 MNHEY, CDR2 SMNVEV (reference sequence). Trimming shortened V by 6 bases and J by 1 base, and 15 bases separated the two germline ends. The CDR3 nucleotides are TGTGCCAGCAGCCCAGAGGGTTTTTGGAACACTGAAGCTTTCTTT. Translated, it gives CASSPEGFWNTEAFF.

This clone has a handful of counts. This chain joins TRBV19 and TRBJ2-7, with 12 positions matching TRBD1. The CDR3 is 15 amino acids. The germline V gene has CDR1 LNHDA and CDR2 SQIVND (reference sequence). J gave up 5 bases and V 4 bases, and 6 bases lay outside the gene matches. The CDR3 reads CASSRGGTGGNEQYF. CDR3 nucleotide sequence: TGTGCCAGTAGTAGGGGGGGGACAGGGGGCAACGAGCAGTACTTC.

The chain has TRBV2 and TRBJ1-2; possibly TRBD1 for D (5 bases). From germline, CDR1 is SNHLY and CDR2 FYNNEI. The CDR3 covers 16 residues. V shed 0 bases and J shed 7 bases, with 18 bases lying between them. The CDR3 region is CASSEALGQGGSGYTF. CDR3 bases: TGTGCCAGCAGTGAAGCGCTTGGGCAGGGAGGGAGTGGCTACACCTTC.

The genes are TRBV19 and TRBJ2-6; no definite D call. The CDR3 has 17 residues. The germline gives CDR1 LNHDA, CDR2 SQIVND (reference sequence). V lost 0 bases to trimming and J lost 2 bases, with 11 bases between them. CDR3 nucleotides: TGTGCCAGTAGTATAGATGGTTTACAGACTGGGGCCAACGTCCTGACTTTC. This codes for CASSIDGLQTGANVLTF.

The chain carries TRBV7-8 and TRBJ2-7; 10 positions agree with TRBD1. The V segment lost 4 bases and the J segment 2 bases; nucleotides outside the gene matches: 8. Germline CDR1 reads SGHVS; CDR2 reads FQNEAQ. The CDR3 is 16 amino acids. As DNA, the CDR3 is TGTGCCAGCAGCTCGTTCCGGGACAGGGGAACCTACGAGCAGTACTTC. It specifies CASSSFRDRGTYEQYF.

The chain carries TRBV6-4 and TRBJ2-1; 8 nucleotides agree with TRBD2. Germline V gene sequence: CDR1 MRHNA, CDR2 SNTAGT. This CDR3 region has 15 residues. V trimming: 6 bases; J trimming: 4 bases; junction bases outside the gene matches: 8. The CDR3 reads CASRQEASGYNEQFF. CDR3 coding DNA: TGTGCCAGCAGGCAGGAGGCTAGCGGGTACAATGAGCAGTTCTTC.

The chain carries TRBV29-1 and TRBJ1-4; D unclear. The germline V gene has CDR1 SQVTM and CDR2 ANQGSEA. Trimming shortened V by 8 bases and J by 0 bases, and 10 bases separated the two germline ends. This CDR3 has 13 amino acids. CDR3: CSTRAATNEKLFF. DNA of the CDR3: TGCAGCACCCGAGCCGCAACTAATGAAAAACTGTTTTTT.

This clone has a handful of counts. The J gene is TRBJ1-4, the V gene TRBV19, with D tentatively TRBD1 (6 bases). Germline-derived CDR1 and CDR2 are LNHDA and SQIVND (reference sequence). The CDR3 is 16 residues long. V lost 3 bases to trimming and J lost 5 bases, with 16 bases between them. The CDR3, as DNA: TGTGCCAGTAGTATTGGCGCCGGACAGAGAAATGAAAAACTGTTTTTT. Its protein product is CASSIGAGQRNEKLFF. Together with reference TRBV19 and TRBJ1-4, the CDR3 gives the full variable domain: DGGITQSPKYLFRKEGQNVTLSCEQNLNHDAMYWYRQDPGQGLRLIYYSQIVNDFQKGDIAEGYSVSREKKESFPLTVTSAQKNPTAFYLCASSIGAGQRNEKLFFGSGTQLSVL.

The J gene is TRBJ1-2, the V gene TRBV4-2; tentative D call: TRBD1 (6 bases). The CDR3 is 14 residues long. CDR1 and CDR2 (germline): LGHNA, YNFKEQ. Trimming left V 0 bases short and J 8 bases short, with 13 bases between. The CDR3 reads CASSQDGRGNGYTF. DNA of the CDR3: TGTGCCAGCAGCCAAGATGGCAGGGGCAACGGCTACACCTTC.

V and J are TRBV5-1 and TRBJ1-5; unclear D gene. This CDR3 has 15 residues. The V gene's germline CDR1 is SGHRS and CDR2 YFSETQ. V lost 1 base, J lost 7 bases, and 15 bases lay in between. The CDR3 sequence is CASSLSSSPGQPQHF. Written as DNA, the CDR3 is TGCGCCAGCAGCTTGTCTAGTTCACCGGGGCAGCCCCAGCATTTT.

The J gene is TRBJ1-6, the V gene TRBV19; D perhaps matches TRBD1 (6 bases). The CDR3 loop spans 14 amino acids. CDR1 is LNHDA and CDR2 is SQIVND in the germline V gene (reference sequence). V was trimmed by 1 base and J by 10 bases, leaving 11 bases between them. CDR3 loop: CASSIGWGPSPLHF. The CDR3 bases are TGTGCCAGTAGTATAGGGTGGGGGCCCTCACCCCTCCACTTT.

This chain connects TRBV19 to TRBJ2-7; no definite D call. The CDR3 runs to 13 residues. V was trimmed by 1 base and J by 2 bases, leaving 6 bases between them. Germline V gene data show CDR1 as LNHDA and CDR2 as SQIVND (reference sequence). This CDR3 is CASSIASAYEQYF. In nucleotides, the CDR3 is TGTGCCAGTAGTATAGCTTCAGCCTACGAGCAGTACTTC.

The chain couples TRBV18 to TRBJ1-3; D ambiguous. With 1 base removed from V and 0 bases from J, the gap between germline ends came to 13 bases. Germline CDR1 KGHSH, CDR2 LQKENI. The CDR3 is 17 amino acids. The CDR3 here is CASSPRAPPASGNTIYF. CDR3 nucleotides: TGTGCCAGCTCACCACGAGCCCCCCCCGCCTCTGGAAACACCATATATTTT.

V usage is TRBV4-2 and J usage is TRBJ2-2; 10 positions match TRBD2. V shed 1 base and J 5 bases; nucleotides not matched to a gene: 10. This CDR3 contains 18 residues. Germline CDR1 reads LGHNA; CDR2 reads YNFKEQ. The chain's CDR3 is CASSQGVAASGRTGELFF. DNA for the CDR3: TGTGCCAGCAGCCAAGGGGTGGCTGCTAGCGGGAGAACCGGGGAGCTGTTTTTT.

This clone was seen just once. V usage is TRBV9 and J usage is TRBJ2-1; D may be TRBD1 (6 bases). This CDR3 spans 14 amino acids. From germline, CDR1 is SGDLS and CDR2 YYNGEE. Deletions cut 4 bases from V and 5 bases from J, with 13 bases between. In nucleotides, the CDR3 is TGTGCCAGCAGCACTGGACAGATAAACAATGAGCAGTTCTTC. Its protein product is CASSTGQINNEQFF.

The chain carries TRBV28 and TRBJ2-3, with D perhaps TRBD2 (6 bases). The CDR3 has 19 amino acids. Germline assignment: CDR1 MDHEN and CDR2 SYDVKM. Deletions cut 6 bases from V and 0 bases from J, with 25 bases between. The CDR3 here is CASSSPSPASASSTDTQYF. The CDR3 DNA is TGTGCCAGCAGCTCTCCCAGTCCGGCTAGCGCTAGTAGCACAGATACGCAGTATTTT.

The chain joins TRBV19 to TRBJ2-3; D is possibly TRBD1 (5 bases). This CDR3 has 15 amino acids. With 7 bases removed from V and 1 base from J, the gap between germline ends came to 15 bases. CDR1 is LNHDA and CDR2 is SQIVND in the germline V gene (reference sequence). CDR3 DNA: TGTGCCAGTATTTGTAGAAGGGGTTGCACAGATACGCAGTATTTT. Protein: CASICRRGCTDTQYF.

The chain carries TRBV7-9 and TRBJ1-5; maybe TRBD1 (5 bases). V was cut by 1 base and J by 0 bases, with 13 bases left in between. The germline CDR1 and CDR2 sequences are SEHNR and FQNEAQ (reference sequence). This CDR3 has 17 amino acids. The CDR3 spells CASSLGRGKDSNQPQHF. In nucleotides, the CDR3 is TGTGCCAGCAGCTTAGGGAGGGGAAAGGATAGCAATCAGCCCCAGCATTTT.

The chain links TRBV6-6 to TRBJ2-2, with 11 bases lining up with TRBD2. The germline V gene encodes CDR1 MNHNY and CDR2 SVGAGI (reference sequence). V lost 6 bases and J lost 2; bases outside the gene matches: 5. The length of the CDR3 is 16 residues. CDR3 sequence reads: CASSNSGRGNTGELFF. CDR3 coding DNA: TGTGCCAGCAGCAATAGCGGGAGGGGAAACACCGGGGAGCTGTTTTTT.

The chain recombines TRBV5-6 with TRBJ2-7, with TRBD2 matching over 12 bases. The junction had 11 bases not matched to a gene; V was cut back by 2 bases and J by 11 bases. The CDR3 is 15 residues long. Germline CDR1 is SGHDT and CDR2 is YYEEEE. DNA for the CDR3: TGTGCCAGCAGCTTTTCCGGGACTAGCGGGCCAGGGGAGTACTTC. Its protein product is CASSFSGTSGPGEYF.

This chain links TRBV5-1 with TRBJ1-1; 8 nucleotides line up with TRBD1. Trimming at V came to 4 bases and at J to 8 bases, leaving 7 bases not matched to a gene. The germline CDR1 and CDR2 sequences are SGHRS and YFSETQ. CDR3 length equals 13 residues. The CDR3 coding sequence is TGCGCCAGCAGCGACCCAGGACAGGGCGAAGCTTTCTTT. Protein product: CASSDPGQGEAFF. Drawing the rest from reference TRBV5-1 and TRBJ1-1, the complete variable domain is KAGVTQTPRYLIKTRGQQVTLSCSPISGHRSVSWYQQTPGQGLQFLFEYFSETQRNKGNFPGRFSGRQFSNSRSEMNVSTLELGDSALYLCASSDPGQGEAFFGQGTRLTVV.